This T cell receptor beta chain was retrieved from a study of control samples from healthy donors and cancer patients. CDR3 size: 14 residues. Trimming took 1 base from V and 1 from J, leaving 7 bases between them. Germline CDR1 reads LGHDT; CDR2 reads YNNKEL (reference sequence). Only in-frame clones appear in the TCRdb table, and some are missing; sequencing was by immunoSEQ multiplex PCR. The sample lists around 130,000 clones; approximately 90% were seen once. The receptor was derived from a man aged 45-60 years in good health. V is TRBV3-1 (or the pseudogene TRBV3-2) and J is TRBJ1-1; D is ambiguous. Sequenced: blood. DNA for the CDR3: TGTGCCAGCAGCCAAGTGAATGCGAACACTGAAGCTTTCTTT. This codes for CASSQVNANTEAFF.